Here is one TCR beta chain with its context. These data are taken from a study of shared clonotypes between healthy human individuals. At the level of the study: Per-donor plates numbered three CD4 naive, three CD4 memory, two CD8 naive and one CD8 memory.

CDR3 length equals 15 residues. Trimming stripped 0 bases from V and 5 bases from J, with 11 bases between. The germline gives CDR1 WSHSY, CDR2 SAAADI. The naive CD8 population came from CD45RO-negative cells selected for CCR7, without terminally differentiated effector memory CD45RA+ cells. Replicate PCRs from sorted subsets contained roughly 200 ng DNA, which is 31,000 or so T cell genomes. Profiling relied on immunoSEQ multiplex PCR, and the TCRdb table lists in-frame clones only, not all of them. The profile shows 2 million or so clones, about 95% of them singletons. The chain is built from TRBV10-2 and TRBJ1-5; no clear D. Sequencing was performed on naive CD8+ T cells sorted from blood. This clonotype originated in a man aged 18 to 30 in good health. CDR3 nucleotides: TGCGCCAGCAGTGAGTCTGTCAGTGGGGATCAGCCCCAGCATTTT. It yields the protein CASSESVSGDQPQHF.